These 30 T cell receptor beta chains share one sample of origin, sequenced in a study of blood T cell repertoires in COVID-19. TCRdb's copy holds only in-frame clones and misses some; the assay was immunoSEQ multiplex PCR. The data show fewer than 300,000 clones, over 75% seen once. Input material: peripheral blood. These receptors were obtained from a human donor in a cohort sampled during active COVID-19.

This clone was recorded once. The CDR3 coding sequence is TGTGCCACCAGTGTAAGCTCTACTAGCGGGGTTCTCCGCTCCTACAATGAGCAGTTCTTC. Translation gives CATSVSSTSGVLRSYNEQFF. The rearrangement uses TRBV24-1 and TRBJ2-1; TRBD2 agrees at 10 bases. In germline, CDR1 is KGHDR, CDR2 SFDVKD. The ends lost 5 bases at V and 0 bases at J; junction bases unmatched: 15. The CDR3 sequence is 20 residues long.

This clone was seen a handful of times. The rearrangement joins TRBV11-3 to TRBJ2-1; 11 nucleotides match TRBD2. CDR3 length equals 15 residues. Germline V lookup: CDR1 SGHNT, CDR2 YENEEA. Trimming at V came to 4 bases and at J to 9 bases, leaving 8 bases not matched to a gene. The CDR3 coding sequence is TGTGCCAGCAGCTCCATAGCGGGAGGGCCTGGTGAGCAGTTCTTC. It is translated as CASSSIAGGPGEQFF.

Comments on this clone: Other DNA sequences in this sample translate to the same CDR3. CDR3 region: CASSELGGGYTF. In DNA form, the CDR3 reads TGTGCCAGCAGTGAATTAGGGGGTGGCTACACCTTC. The chain carries TRBV2 and TRBJ1-2; maybe TRBD1 (6 bases). The V end lost 2 bases, the J end lost 7 bases, and 8 bases lay between the germline ends. In germline, CDR1 is SNHLY, CDR2 FYNNEI. This CDR3 has 12 residues.

The V and J genes are TRBV11-2 and TRBJ2-1; D ambiguous. V shed 3 bases and J shed 10 bases, with 10 bases lying between them. Looked up from germline, CDR1 is SGHAT and CDR2 is FQNNGV. CDR3 length: 12 residues. The CDR3, as DNA: TGTGCCAGCAGCTTGGCCCCTAGGGAGCAGTTCTTC. It yields the protein CASSLAPREQFF.

This chain connects TRBV19 to TRBJ1-3; 9 positions agree with TRBD1. With V trimmed by 3 bases and J by 2 bases, 8 bases remained unmatched. Germline CDR1 reads LNHDA; CDR2 reads SQIVND (reference sequence). The CDR3 has 17 amino acids. CDR3 DNA sequence: TGTGCCAGTAGTATTGGGGGACAGGGACTGGCTGGAAACACCATATATTTT. It encodes CASSIGGQGLAGNTIYF.

This sequence joins TRBV24-1 and TRBJ2-1, with 8 bases matching TRBD2. CDR1 is KGHDR, CDR2 SFDVKD, per germline. Unmatched junction bases numbered 1, after V lost 3 bases and J lost 7 bases. CDR3 length: 13 residues. The CDR3 here is CATSDGGRNEQFF. CDR3 sequence (DNA): TGTGCCACCAGTGATGGCGGGAGGAATGAGCAGTTCTTC.

The chain recombines TRBV27 with TRBJ2-1, with D possibly TRBD2 on 6 matching bases. The ends were cut back, 3 bases at V and 2 bases at J, with 11 bases in the middle. Germline V lookup: CDR1 MNHEY, CDR2 SMNVEV (reference sequence). CDR3 length: 15 residues. CDR3 protein: CASSFALAPYNEQFF. In nucleotides, the CDR3 is TGTGCCAGCAGTTTTGCGCTAGCGCCCTACAATGAGCAGTTCTTC.

The gene calls are TRBV28 and TRBJ2-7; no firm D call. CDR3 length equals 14 residues. V was pared by 3 bases and J by 4 bases, with 13 bases between. Germline CDR1 reads MDHEN; CDR2 reads SYDVKM. DNA of the CDR3: TGTGCCAGCAGTTTTGGTGGCCCGCGGTACGAGCAGTACTTC. Its protein product is CASSFGGPRYEQYF.

J is TRBJ2-7 and V is TRBV7-2; no clear D gene. CDR3 length equals 13 residues. Germline assignment: CDR1 SGHTA and CDR2 FQGNSA. Trimming cost V 0 bases and J 1 base, with 4 bases left between them. CDR3 DNA sequence: TGTGCCAGCAGCTTAGCGAGGTCCTACGAGCAGTACTTC. It is translated as CASSLARSYEQYF.

The chain links TRBV19 to TRBJ1-2, with a tentative D call TRBD1 (6 bases). CDR1 and CDR2 from the germline V gene are LNHDA and SQIVND (reference sequence). CDR3 length: 14 amino acids. The V end lost 7 bases, the J end lost 0 bases, and 12 bases lay between the germline ends. CDR3 protein: CASTTGPSNYGYTF. The CDR3 DNA follows: TGTGCCAGTACTACAGGGCCCTCTAACTATGGCTACACCTTC.

The chain joins TRBV24-1 to TRBJ2-5; 8 bases line up with TRBD2. V lost 4 bases, J lost 5 bases, and 8 bases stayed unmatched. This CDR3 contains 15 residues. Germline V gives CDR1 KGHDR, CDR2 SFDVKD. CDR3 amino acids: CATSDPRLASETQYF. The CDR3 DNA reads TGTGCCACCAGTGACCCCAGACTAGCGTCGGAGACCCAGTACTTC.

This chain connects TRBV19 to TRBJ1-3, with a possible D match to TRBD1 (5 bases). This CDR3 spans 15 amino acids. The V gene's germline CDR1 is LNHDA and CDR2 SQIVND (reference sequence). V was pared by 3 bases and J by 3 bases, with 12 bases between. CDR3: CASSITDSHGNTIYF. Written as DNA, the CDR3 is TGTGCCAGTAGTATCACCGACAGTCATGGAAACACCATATATTTT.

The genes are TRBV5-4 and TRBJ2-5, with 7 bases aligning to TRBD1. Germline V lookup: CDR1 SGHNT, CDR2 YYREEE (reference sequence). This CDR3 contains 14 residues. J was trimmed by 5 bases and V by 1 base; bases with no gene match: 5. CDR3 protein: CASSLTGVGETQYF. CDR3 coding DNA: TGTGCCAGCAGCTTGACAGGGGTCGGCGAGACCCAGTACTTC.

J is TRBJ2-5 and V is TRBV5-1; D uncertain. V lost 0 bases, J lost 4 bases, and 4 bases lay in between. This CDR3 has 12 amino acids. The germline gives CDR1 SGHRS, CDR2 YFSETQ. CDR3 amino acids: CASSLALETQYF. The CDR3 region has the DNA TGCGCCAGCAGCTTGGCCTTAGAGACCCAGTACTTC.

This clone was recorded only once. The gene calls are TRBV3-1 (or the pseudogene TRBV3-2) and TRBJ2-3; a possible D gene is TRBD2 (6 bases). With 5 bases removed from V and 2 bases from J, the gap between germline ends came to 23 bases. The CDR3 spans 18 residues. Germline V gives CDR1 LGHDT, CDR2 YNNKEL (reference sequence). The CDR3 loop is CASSSYLVGGTPTDTQYF. CDR3 nucleotide sequence: TGTGCCAGCAGCTCCTACCTAGTGGGAGGAACCCCCACAGATACGCAGTATTTT.

Remarks on this clone: This specimen includes other DNA sequences encoding the same CDR3. The V and J genes are TRBV4-3 and TRBJ1-1, with TRBD1 as a possible D gene (6 bases). V dropped 3 bases and J dropped 5 bases, with 13 bases sitting between them. Germline lookup yields CDR1 LGHNA and CDR2 YSLEER. This CDR3 comprises 14 residues. The CDR3 sequence is CASSQTTGSTEAFF. DNA for the CDR3: TGCGCCAGCAGCCAGACCACAGGGAGTACTGAAGCTTTCTTT.

The chain couples TRBV27 to TRBJ2-7; a weak D match, TRBD1 (6 bases). The length of the CDR3 is 16 residues. Germline V gene lookup returns CDR1 MNHEY and CDR2 SMNVEV (reference sequence). V gave up 2 bases and J gave up 4 bases, with 18 bases separating them. CDR3 coding DNA: TGTGCCAGCAGTTTACCTCGACAGGCTGGATTTTACGAGCAGTACTTC. Amino acids: CASSLPRQAGFYEQYF.

This clone has only a few counts. The V call is TRBV19, the J call TRBJ2-3, with D maybe TRBD2 (5 bases). This CDR3 is 15 amino acids long. Trimming took 5 bases from V and 4 from J, leaving 16 bases between them. Germline values: CDR1 LNHDA, CDR2 SQIVND (reference sequence). The CDR3 nucleotides are TGTGCCAGTAGTCTCCGCGGGTTTAATGCAGATACGCAGTATTTT. This codes for CASSLRGFNADTQYF.

The chain combines TRBV24-1 with TRBJ2-2; 9 nucleotides match TRBD1. Trimming took 4 bases from V and 5 from J; bases not matched to a gene: 7. CDR1 and CDR2 (germline): KGHDR, SFDVKD. This CDR3 is 16 amino acids long. The CDR3 nucleotides read TGTGCCACCAGTGAATCCGGGACAGGGAAAACCGGGGAGCTGTTTTTT. This translates into CATSESGTGKTGELFF.

This clone showed up just once. J is TRBJ1-4 and V is TRBV6-1; the D is unclear. V lost 3 bases to trimming and J lost 8 bases, with 16 bases between them. Germline values: CDR1 MNHNS, CDR2 SASEGT. This CDR3 has 15 residues. The CDR3 nucleotides read TGTGCCAGCAGTGACCCGGACCCCAGGAGGGAAAAACTGTTTTTT. This encodes CASSDPDPRREKLFF.

The rearrangement links TRBV28 to TRBJ2-3, with 8 positions matching TRBD2. This CDR3 is 15 amino acids long. V lost 2 bases to trimming and J lost 4 bases; unmatched junction nucleotides: 5. Looked up from germline, CDR1 is MDHEN and CDR2 is SYDVKM. The CDR3 coding sequence is TGTGCCAGCAGTTTAGGAGCGGGAGTTGCAGATACGCAGTATTTT. The encoded protein is CASSLGAGVADTQYF.

The chain couples TRBV18 to TRBJ2-1, with 9 bases aligning to TRBD2. This CDR3 has 18 amino acids. CDR1 and CDR2 (germline): KGHSH, LQKENI. Trimming removed 1 base from V and 9 bases from J; junction bases left unmatched: 16. The CDR3 DNA sequence: TGTGCCAGCTCACCACTTGAGGTTAGCGGGAGCAATGGCGGTGAGCAGTTCTTC. Its protein product is CASSPLEVSGSNGGEQFF.

The chain has TRBV5-4 and TRBJ1-1; unclear D gene. The CDR3 has 15 amino acids. V was trimmed by 0 bases and J by 2 bases, leaving 11 bases between them. From germline, CDR1 is SGHNT and CDR2 YYREEE (reference sequence). CDR3 nucleotide sequence: TGTGCCAGCAGCTTGGTAGACACAAGTAACACTGAAGCTTTCTTT. Its protein product is CASSLVDTSNTEAFF.

The chain's CDR3 is CASTRGVENSPLHF. CDR3 nucleotides: TGTGCCAGCACCAGGGGGGTGGAAAATTCACCCCTCCACTTT. V usage is TRBV6-5 and J usage is TRBJ1-6; 7 nucleotides align to TRBD1. The CDR3 is 14 amino acids. J lost 7 bases, V lost 7 bases, and 7 bases had no gene match. The germline gives CDR1 MNHEY, CDR2 SVGAGI.

CDR3 protein: CASSYLNRARYNEQFF. The DNA for the CDR3 is TGTGCCAGCAGTTATCTAAACAGGGCCAGATACAATGAGCAGTTCTTC. The V call is TRBV2, the J call TRBJ2-1, with D possibly matching TRBD1 (6 bases). CDR3 size: 16 residues. In germline, CDR1 is SNHLY, CDR2 FYNNEI. The germline V and J ends were trimmed by 5 bases and 4 bases, with 18 bases remaining between them.

The chain employs TRBV28 and TRBJ2-7, with 8 bases identical to TRBD1. V gave up 8 bases and J gave up 3 bases; unmatched junction bases: 9. This CDR3 has 14 residues. In germline, CDR1 is MDHEN, CDR2 SYDVKM. CDR3 coding DNA: TGTGCCAGCCTATCCAGGGGGCCCAGCTACGAGCAGTACTTC. Its translation: CASLSRGPSYEQYF.

The genes are TRBV3-1 (or the pseudogene TRBV3-2) and TRBJ2-1; 8 bases are shared with TRBD2. This CDR3 has 13 amino acids. Germline CDR1 LGHDT, CDR2 YNNKEL (reference sequence). The V segment lost 5 bases and the J segment 14 bases; nucleotides outside the gene matches: 11. CDR3 coding DNA: TGTGCCAGCAGCTCTGGACTAGCCCACCCTAAGTTCTTC. Translated: CASSSGLAHPKFF.

The CDR3 spells CASSHGGAGDTEAFF. For the CDR3, the DNA is TGTGCCAGCAGCCACGGAGGGGCGGGGGACACTGAAGCTTTCTTT. The chain links TRBV7-2 to TRBJ1-1; tentative D call: TRBD1 (5 bases). V shed 5 bases and J shed 3 bases, with 16 bases lying between them. The length of the CDR3 is 15 residues. Germline V lookup: CDR1 SGHTA, CDR2 FQGNSA.

The CDR3 DNA follows: TGTGCCAGCAGCTTGGGGGCTACACTTTCCAATGAGCAGTTCTTC. This sequence encodes CASSLGATLSNEQFF. This chain connects TRBV5-4 to TRBJ2-1; no clear D gene. Germline assignment: CDR1 SGHNT and CDR2 YYREEE (reference sequence). This CDR3 has 15 residues. V lost 0 bases and J 6 bases, leaving 13 bases between the germline ends.

This chain connects TRBV30 to TRBJ1-6; TRBD1 is a possible D gene (5 bases). The germline V gene has CDR1 GTSNPN and CDR2 SVGIG (reference sequence). Trimming pared 8 bases from V and 5 bases from J, leaving 19 bases between. The CDR3 loop spans 15 amino acids. The CDR3 loop reads CARTPGGTDNSPLHF. The DNA of the CDR3 is TGTGCCCGGACCCCCGGCGGGACGGATAATTCACCCCTCCACTTT.